This T cell receptor beta chain was identified during a study of CD8 T cells in Susac syndrome. CDR3 length: 18 residues. In germline, CDR1 is DFQATT, CDR2 SNEGSKA (reference sequence). Trimming removed 6 bases from V and 2 bases from J; junction bases left unmatched: 20. Random hexamers were used to reverse transcribe 0.5 to 1 ug of RNA. TCRdb itself ran the immunoSEQ multiplex PCR reads through MiXCR, one entry per CDR3 protein. This sample yields 140,000 to 150,000 distinct CDR3 sequences, of which around 94% are seen a single time; more than 0.065% belongs to the top ten. The sample comprised CD4+ T cells from PBMCs. The sequence was obtained from a human donor in good health. The V gene is TRBV20-1, the J gene TRBJ1-1; 8 bases match TRBD1. The CDR3 DNA reads TGCAGTGCCCCTGCAAGGACAGGGCCATCAACTGCCAACACTGAAGCTTTCTTT. Translation gives CSAPARTGPSTANTEAFF.